This T cell receptor (beta chain) was recovered during a study of T-cell memory formation after mild COVID-19. Study at large: TCR clusters were largely donor specific.

Via MiXCR, TCRdb re-called the 5' RACE reads, giving one row per CDR3 protein. The sample lists about 290,000 distinct CDR3 sequences; less than 20% were seen once. The TCR sequence derives from a man between 18 and 35 years old who had mild COVID-19 (a few samples of this study predate the infection). Cell type and time point are not known. The sequencing input was PBMCs or a T cell subset sorted from them (not recorded which).

CDR3 bases: TGTGCCAGCAGCCCCGAGAATCAGCCCCAGCATTTT. It specifies CASSPENQPQHF. The rearrangement uses TRBV11-2 and TRBJ1-5; D unclear. Per germline, CDR1 SGHAT and CDR2 FQNNGV. This CDR3 is built from 12 residues. Deletions cut 5 bases from V and 4 bases from J, with 6 bases between.